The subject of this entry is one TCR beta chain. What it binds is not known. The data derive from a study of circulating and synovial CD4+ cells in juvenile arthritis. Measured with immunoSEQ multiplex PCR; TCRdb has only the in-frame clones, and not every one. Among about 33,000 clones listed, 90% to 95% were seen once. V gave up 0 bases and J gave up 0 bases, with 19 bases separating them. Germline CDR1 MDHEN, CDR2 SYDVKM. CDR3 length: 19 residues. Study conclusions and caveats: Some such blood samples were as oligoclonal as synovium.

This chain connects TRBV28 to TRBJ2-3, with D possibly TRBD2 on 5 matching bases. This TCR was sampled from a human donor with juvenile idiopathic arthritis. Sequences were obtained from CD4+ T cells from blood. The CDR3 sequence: CASSLWSLSATPSTDTQYF. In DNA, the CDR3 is TGTGCCAGCAGTTTATGGAGCCTTAGCGCGACCCCCAGCACAGATACGCAGTATTTT.